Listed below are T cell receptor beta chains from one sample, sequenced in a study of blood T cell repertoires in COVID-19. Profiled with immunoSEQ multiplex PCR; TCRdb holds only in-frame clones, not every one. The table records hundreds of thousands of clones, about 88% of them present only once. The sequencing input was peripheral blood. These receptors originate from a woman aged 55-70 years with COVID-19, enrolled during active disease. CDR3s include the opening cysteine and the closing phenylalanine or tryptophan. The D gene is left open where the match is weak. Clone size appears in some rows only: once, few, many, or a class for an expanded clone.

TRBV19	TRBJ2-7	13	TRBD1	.	TGTGCCAGTAAAAGGGGGCCTACCTACGAGCAGTACTTC	CASKRGPTYEQYF
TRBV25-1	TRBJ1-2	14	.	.	TGTGCCAGCAGTGAATACGGGAGTTACTATGGCTACACCTTC	CASSEYGSYYGYTF
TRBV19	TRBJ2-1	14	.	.	TGTGCCAGTAGTATCCTGAGCTCCTACAATGAGCAGTTCTTC	CASSILSSYNEQFF
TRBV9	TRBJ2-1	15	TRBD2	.	TGTGCCAGCACCATCAGCGGGGGCCCGAACAATGAGCAGTTCTTC	CASTISGGPNNEQFF
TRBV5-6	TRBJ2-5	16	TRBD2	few	TGTGCCAGCAGCCGCGGGACTAGCGGGGCAGGCGGGACCCAGTACTTC	CASSRGTSGAGGTQYF
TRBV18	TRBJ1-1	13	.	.	TGTGCCAGCTCCGGTGCCTTGAACACTGAAGCTTTCTTT	CASSGALNTEAFF
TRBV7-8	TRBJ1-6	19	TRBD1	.	TGTGCCAGCAGCTTACTCGCCTTGGGGTTCCAGGGGGCAAGGTCACCCCTCCACTTT	CASSLLALGFQGARSPLHF
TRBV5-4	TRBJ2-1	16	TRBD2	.	TGTGCCAGCAGCTTATTACTAGCGGGGGGGCCCGGTGAGCAGTTCTTC	CASSLLLAGGPGEQFF
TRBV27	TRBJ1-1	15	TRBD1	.	TGTGCCAGCAGTCCACGGACAGGGGGGACCACTGAAGCTTTCTTT	CASSPRTGGTTEAFF
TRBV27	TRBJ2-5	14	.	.	TGTGCCAGCAGTTTATCGTCCCAGGGTGAGACCCAGTACTTC	CASSLSSQGETQYF
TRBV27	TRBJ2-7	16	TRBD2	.	TGTGCCAGCAGTATACTCCCTCGGACTAGAGTGTACGAGCAGTACTTC	CASSILPRTRVYEQYF
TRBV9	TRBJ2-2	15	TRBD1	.	TGTGCCAGCAGGACAGGGTATGGAAGTGCCGGGGAGCTGTTTTTT	CASRTGYGSAGELFF
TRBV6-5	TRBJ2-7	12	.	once	TGTGCCAGCAGACCTCCAGGCTACGAGCAGTACTTC	CASRPPGYEQYF
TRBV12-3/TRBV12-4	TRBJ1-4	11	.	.	TGTGCCAGCAGTCTTAATGAAAAACTGTTTTTT	CASSLNEKLFF
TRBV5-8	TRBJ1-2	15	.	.	TGTGCCAGCAGCTTGGTTGTCAGGGGATACTATGGCTACACCTTC	CASSLVVRGYYGYTF
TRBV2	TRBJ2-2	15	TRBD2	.	TGTGCCAGCAACGCGGGGGGGCCGGACACCGGGGAGCTGTTTTTT	CASNAGGPDTGELFF
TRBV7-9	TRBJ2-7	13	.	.	TGTGCCAGCAGCTCACAGGGTAGTTACGAGCAGTACTTC	CASSSQGSYEQYF
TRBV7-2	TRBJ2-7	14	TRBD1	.	TGTGCCAGCAGCTCATTCGGGACAGGCTACGAGCAGTACTTC	CASSSFGTGYEQYF
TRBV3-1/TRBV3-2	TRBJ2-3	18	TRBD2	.	TGTGCCAGCAGCCAAGGACGTAGACTAGCGGGGGGAGGGGATACGCAGTATTTT	CASSQGRRLAGGGDTQYF
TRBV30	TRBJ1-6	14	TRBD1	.	TGTGCCTGGGGTCCGGGACAGGGGAGTTCACCCCTCCACTTT	CAWGPGQGSSPLHF
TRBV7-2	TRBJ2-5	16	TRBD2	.	TGTGCCAGCAGCTTAGTGTCTGCGGGGGGGCGCGAGACCCAGTACTTC	CASSLVSAGGRETQYF
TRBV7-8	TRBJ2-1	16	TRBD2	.	TGTGCCAGCAGCTTAATAGGACTAGCGGCCTACAATGAGCAGTTCTTC	CASSLIGLAAYNEQFF
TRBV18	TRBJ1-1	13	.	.	TGTGCCAGCTCACAACAGGCGAACACTGAAGCTTTCTTT	CASSQQANTEAFF
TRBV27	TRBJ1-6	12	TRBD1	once	TGTGCCAGCGGGGACAGAAAAGGACCCCTCCACTTT	CASGDRKGPLHF